In this sample, the clone carrying this TCR beta chain turned up once. The record originates from a study of technical replicates of blood from several donors. Repertoires were generated with immunoSEQ multiplex PCR, while TCRdb's copy carries only in-frame clones and drops some. The sample includes some 81,000 clones, roughly 91% seen only once; the top ten take around 0.24%. With V trimmed by 4 bases and J by 0 bases, 4 bases remained unmatched. This CDR3 has 15 amino acids. CDR1 and CDR2 from the germline V gene are MNHEY and SMNVEV (reference sequence). V and J are TRBV27 and TRBJ1-1; 8 bases line up with TRBD1. This clonotype was obtained from a human donor in good health. The sample consisted of T cells isolated from PBMCs. CDR3 in DNA: TGTGCCAGCAGTTCCAAACAGGGGGTGAACACTGAAGCTTTCTTT. Translating it yields CASSSKQGVNTEAFF.